This TCR beta chain was profiled in a study of blood T cell repertoires in COVID-19. Study summary: Both acute and convalescent COVID-19 samples were obtained from the United States, Italy and Spain. T cells, B-cell-depleted T cells, or PBMCs supplied cDNA or gDNA.

The CDR3 spans 16 residues. Source study methods: Reference gene primer amplification yielded estimated nucleated cell counts. Profiled with immunoSEQ multiplex PCR; TCRdb holds only in-frame clones, not every one. The V and J calls and the clone size are those of that table, but D and trimming were determined from the DNA. In the table there are fewer than 75,000 clones, about 82% of which are singletons. The source material was peripheral blood. The V and J genes are TRBV21-1 and TRBJ2-6; TRBD1 was called by the table and not checked on the DNA. TRBV21-1 is termed a pseudogene. The receptor's source is a human donor in a cohort sampled during active COVID-19. The CDR3 sequence: CASSFPQGTGANVLTF. CDR3 coding DNA: TGTGCCAGCAGCTTCCCACAGGGCACTGGGGCCAACGTCCTGACTTTC.